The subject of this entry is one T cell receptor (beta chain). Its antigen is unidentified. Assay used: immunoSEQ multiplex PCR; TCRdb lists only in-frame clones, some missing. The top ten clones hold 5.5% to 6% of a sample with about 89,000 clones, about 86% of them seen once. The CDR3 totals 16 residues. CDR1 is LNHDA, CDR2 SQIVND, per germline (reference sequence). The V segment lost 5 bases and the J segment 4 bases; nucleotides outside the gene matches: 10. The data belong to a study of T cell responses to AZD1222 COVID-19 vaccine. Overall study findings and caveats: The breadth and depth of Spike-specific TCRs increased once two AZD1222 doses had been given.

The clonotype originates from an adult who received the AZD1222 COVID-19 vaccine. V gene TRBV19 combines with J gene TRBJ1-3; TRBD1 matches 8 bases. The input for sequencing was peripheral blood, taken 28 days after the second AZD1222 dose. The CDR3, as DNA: TGTGCCAGTAGTCCAGGGACAGGCCGCGGGGGAAACACCATATATTTT. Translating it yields CASSPGTGRGGNTIYF.